These 28 T cell receptor beta chains came from one sample sequenced in a study of patients and donors after allogeneic stem cell transplantation. TCRdb used MiXCR to reprocess the RT-PCR reads, holding one entry per CDR3 protein. The sample lists a few hundred thousand distinct CDR3 sequences, about 38% occurring once. The sample was blood, either unsorted or a sorted T cell fraction (not recorded which). Receptors originate from a human donor who was either an allogeneic HSCT recipient or a stem cell or donor lymphocyte infusion donor (not recorded which). It is not recorded whose cells these are; they may come from a transplant donor.

V and J are TRBV12-3 or TRBV12-4 and TRBJ1-5; unclear D gene. Trimming pared 6 bases from V and 3 bases from J, leaving 15 bases between. The CDR3 runs to 15 residues. CDR3 in DNA: TGTGCCAGCAGCGGTAACGTAGGGCACAATCAGCCCCAGCATTTT. Residues: CASSGNVGHNQPQHF.

This clonotype was seen once. This chain uses TRBV12-3 or TRBV12-4 with TRBJ2-4; 7 bases align to TRBD1. Losses at the gene ends were 6 bases for V and 6 bases for J; bases not matched to a gene: 8. There are 14 residues in the CDR3. The DNA of the CDR3 is TGTGCCAGCAGCCCACAGGGGCTGGGAAACATTCAGTACTTC. This codes for CASSPQGLGNIQYF.

The chain has TRBV15 and TRBJ1-2; D gene ambiguous. CDR1 and CDR2 from the germline V gene are LNHNV and YYDKDF (reference sequence). This CDR3 contains 14 residues. Deletions cut 0 bases from V and 8 bases from J, with 13 bases between. CDR3 residues: CATSRDRAERGYTF. The CDR3 nucleotides read TGTGCCACCAGCAGAGATCGCGCAGAACGAGGCTACACCTTC.

The chain links TRBV7-3 to TRBJ2-3; D is possibly TRBD1 or TRBD2 (6 bases each). Germline assignment: CDR1 SGHTA and CDR2 FQGTGA. The CDR3 extends over 15 amino acids. Trimming cost V 5 bases and J 1 base, with 13 bases left between them. The CDR3: CASSPSGAGTDTQYF. DNA of the CDR3: TGTGCCAGCAGCCCTTCGGGGGCAGGCACAGATACGCAGTATTTT.

This clonotype turned up a few times. This chain uses TRBV3-1 with TRBJ2-7; D might be TRBD1 or TRBD2, each matching 5 bases. This CDR3 contains 14 residues. From germline, CDR1 is LGHDT and CDR2 YNNKEL (reference sequence). V lost 3 bases and J 1 base, leaving 10 bases between the germline ends. CDR3 protein: CASSQRWGSYEQYF. CDR3 coding DNA: TGTGCCAGCAGCCAGAGGTGGGGGTCCTACGAGCAGTACTTC.

A few counts support this clonotype. The chain is built from TRBV6-6 and TRBJ1-1, with D uncertain. This CDR3 region has 12 residues. Germline assignment: CDR1 MNHNY and CDR2 SVGAGI (reference sequence). V was trimmed by 2 bases and J by 3 bases, leaving 4 bases between them. CDR3 nucleotides: TGTGCCAGCAGTTACGAGGACACTGAAGCTTTCTTT. This gives the protein CASSYEDTEAFF.

This clonotype was seen a few times. The chain joins TRBV15 to TRBJ2-3; TRBD1 might be the D (5 bases). CDR3 length: 17 residues. Per the germline V gene, CDR1 is LNHNV and CDR2 is YYDKDF (reference sequence). V dropped 1 base and J dropped 5 bases, with 19 bases sitting between them. The DNA for the CDR3 is TGTGCCACCAGCAGAGTCCAGGGCCTCTCCTGGATAGATACGCAGTATTTT. Translation gives CATSRVQGLSWIDTQYF.

The table lists this clonotype with a few counts. The chain employs TRBV3-1 and TRBJ2-1; D is possibly TRBD2 (6 bases). The V and J ends lost 5 bases and 5 bases respectively, with 22 bases between them. Germline CDR1 reads LGHDT; CDR2 reads YNNKEL (reference sequence). The CDR3 is made up of 17 amino acids. CDR3 DNA sequence: TGTGCCAGCAGCAGACCTAGCAGTGCGGGGAGACACAATGAGCAGTTCTTC. This translates into CASSRPSSAGRHNEQFF.

This clonotype was recorded only once. CDR3: CASSRTATDTQYF. For the CDR3, the DNA is TGTGCCAGCAGCAGGACAGCAACAGATACGCAGTATTTT. This rearrangement joins TRBV5-6 to TRBJ2-3; D may be TRBD1 (6 bases). Germline V gene sequence: CDR1 SGHDT, CDR2 YYEEEE. The length of the CDR3 is 13 residues. Trimming removed 4 bases at V and 3 bases at J, with 9 bases between.

There are a few counts of this clonotype. The chain couples TRBV9 to TRBJ1-2, with a tentative D call TRBD1 (6 bases). V was shortened by 0 bases and J by 5 bases, with 11 bases between the two germline ends. The CDR3 has 14 amino acids. Germline values: CDR1 SGDLS, CDR2 YYNGEE. As DNA, the CDR3 is TGTGCCAGCAGCGTAGCCGACAGGCTTTATGGCTACACCTTC. Its translation: CASSVADRLYGYTF.

The chain carries TRBV27 and TRBJ2-7; tentatively, D is TRBD2 (6 bases). Per the germline V gene, CDR1 is MNHEY and CDR2 is SMNVEV (reference sequence). V dropped 8 bases and J dropped 6 bases, with 23 bases sitting between them. This CDR3 is built from 15 residues. The CDR3 is CASFQPGLLNFEQYF. The CDR3 DNA sequence: TGTGCCAGCTTCCAGCCGGGACTCCTGAATTTCGAGCAGTACTTC.

The chain carries TRBV29-1 and TRBJ2-3; the match to TRBD2 covers 8 bases. CDR3 size: 14 residues. The germline V gene has CDR1 SQVTM and CDR2 ANQGSEA. V lost 3 bases, J lost 0 bases, and 2 bases stayed unmatched. CDR3: CSVEASGSTDTQYF. CDR3 sequence (DNA): TGCAGCGTTGAGGCTAGCGGGAGCACAGATACGCAGTATTTT.

The J gene is TRBJ2-7, the V gene TRBV2; D might be TRBD1 or TRBD2, each matching 5 bases. Trimming cost V 3 bases and J 5 bases, with 20 bases left between them. The CDR3 sequence is 16 residues long. The V gene's germline CDR1 is SNHLY and CDR2 FYNNEI. The CDR3 DNA follows: TGTGCCAGCAGTGACAATGGGTCGGGGCCCGAGGACGAGCAGTACTTC. Translated: CASSDNGSGPEDEQYF.

In this sample, this clonotype turned up a few times. The chain has TRBV12-3 or TRBV12-4 and TRBJ1-3; D is unclear. V lost 0 bases, J lost 7 bases, and 7 bases lay in between. The CDR3 loop spans 13 amino acids. CDR3 bases: TGTGCCAGCAGTTTAGCAGGGATTAACACCATATATTTT. It yields the protein CASSLAGINTIYF.

The V gene is TRBV29-1, the J gene TRBJ2-1, with 10 bases that match TRBD1. Germline CDR1 is SQVTM and CDR2 is ANQGSEA. With V trimmed by 4 bases and J by 1 base, 1 base remained unmatched. There are 14 residues in the CDR3. The CDR3 bases are TGCAGCGTTGCGGGACAGGGGTCCTACAATGAGCAGTTCTTC. It specifies CSVAGQGSYNEQFF.

A few counts support this clonotype. The chain has TRBV28 and TRBJ1-5; TRBD1 matches at 11 bases. Germline CDR1 and CDR2: MDHEN and SYDVKM. V dropped 5 bases and J dropped 7; count of bases not matched to a gene: 7. This CDR3 region has 15 residues. The DNA of the CDR3 is TGTGCCAGCAGTCCCGGACAGGGGGCAAGGCAGCCCCAGCATTTT. It translates to CASSPGQGARQPQHF.

The J gene is TRBJ2-2, the V gene TRBV6-2 or TRBV6-3, with D perhaps TRBD1 (5 bases). The CDR3 runs 16 residues. V lost 7 bases, J lost 0 bases, and 15 bases lay in between. Per the germline V gene, CDR1 is MNHEY and CDR2 is SVGEGT. CDR3 loop: CASTYLTDANTGELFF. CDR3 nucleotide sequence: TGTGCCAGCACCTATCTGACAGACGCGAACACCGGGGAGCTGTTTTTT.

A few counts support this clonotype. The rearrangement joins TRBV12-3 or TRBV12-4 to TRBJ1-6; unclear D gene. This CDR3 is 15 amino acids long. The V and J ends lost 5 bases and 8 bases respectively, with 16 bases between them. The CDR3 nucleotides are TGTGCCAGCAGTCCCCGGAAGCAAGGGTATTCACCCCTCCACTTT. It codes for CASSPRKQGYSPLHF.

This chain links TRBV3-1 with TRBJ1-4; D is perhaps TRBD1 (5 bases). V lost 5 bases to trimming and J lost 6 bases, with 16 bases between them. CDR3 size: 15 residues. Germline CDR1 LGHDT, CDR2 YNNKEL (reference sequence). CDR3 DNA: TGTGCCAGCAGCTCACCAGGGAAGGGATATGAAAAACTGTTTTTT. It encodes CASSSPGKGYEKLFF.

This clonotype has more than one count but fewer than ten. V is TRBV15 and J is TRBJ2-2; the D gene is possibly TRBD2 (5 bases). The CDR3 has 14 amino acids. The germline gives CDR1 LNHNV, CDR2 YYDKDF (reference sequence). Between the trimmed V and J ends, which lost 4 bases and 7 bases, there was a span of 13 bases. CDR3 bases: TGTGCCACCAGCAAGTCTCGACGGGACGGGGAGCTGTTTTTT. Encoded protein: CATSKSRRDGELFF. Full variable domain (rest looked up from reference TRBV15 and TRBJ2-2): DAMVIQNPRYQVTQFGKPVTLSCSQTLNHNVMYWYQQKSSQAPKLLFHYYDKDFNNEADTPDNFQSRRPNTSFCFLDIRSPGLGDTAMYLCATSKSRRDGELFFGEGSRLTVL.

The chain links TRBV7-2 to TRBJ2-5, with D perhaps TRBD1 (5 bases). CDR1 SGHTA and CDR2 FQGNSA come from the germline V gene. The V end was cut by 5 bases, the J end by 1 base, with 11 bases between. The CDR3 consists of 14 residues. Here the CDR3 DNA reads TGTGCCAGCAGCCTCCGACAGTTCCAAGAGACCCAGTACTTC. This gives the protein CASSLRQFQETQYF.

This clonotype came up a few times. This chain uses TRBV20-1 with TRBJ2-5; 9 bases agree with TRBD1. The germline CDR1 and CDR2 sequences are DFQATT and SNEGSKA (reference sequence). CDR3 size: 14 residues. Trimming at V came to 6 bases and at J to 2 bases, leaving 7 bases not matched to a gene. The CDR3 DNA follows: TGCAGTGCACGAGGACAGGGGCGACAAGAGACCCAGTACTTC. Amino acids: CSARGQGRQETQYF.

This clonotype was counted a few times. The chain has TRBV5-1 and TRBJ2-7; 7 bases align to TRBD2. The J segment lost 3 bases and the V segment lost 0 bases, leaving 9 bases of the junction unmatched. The CDR3 totals 16 residues. CDR1 and CDR2 (germline): SGHRS, YFSETQ. CDR3 in amino acids: CASSLALGLDDYEQYF. The DNA of the CDR3 is TGCGCCAGCAGCTTGGCCTTAGGACTAGACGACTACGAGCAGTACTTC.

This clonotype was counted only a few times. This sequence joins TRBV5-1 and TRBJ1-1; D call uncertain. Deletions cut 4 bases from V and 4 bases from J, with 14 bases between. Germline CDR1 is SGHRS and CDR2 is YFSETQ. This CDR3 region has 14 residues. CDR3 in amino acids: CASSRFPVITEAFF. Written as DNA, the CDR3 is TGCGCCAGCAGCCGATTTCCAGTCATCACTGAAGCTTTCTTT.

This clonotype was observed a few times. The chain is built from TRBV4-3 and TRBJ1-5; D is undetermined. CDR3 length equals 16 residues. From germline, CDR1 is LGHNA and CDR2 YSLEER. Trimming shortened V by 2 bases and J by 2 bases, and 13 bases separated the two germline ends. The CDR3 sequence is CASSQFRAGGNQPQHF. As DNA, the CDR3 is TGCGCCAGCAGCCAATTTCGGGCGGGCGGCAATCAGCCCCAGCATTTT.

The chain is built from TRBV7-8 and TRBJ1-3; possible D gene TRBD1, 5 bases. The CDR3 runs 15 residues. V lost 2 bases and J 4 bases, leaving 12 bases between the germline ends. Germline V gene lookup returns CDR1 SGHVS and CDR2 FQNEAQ. The CDR3 loop is CASSLRRQGGNTIYF. The CDR3 bases are TGTGCCAGCAGCTTACGAAGGCAGGGCGGAAACACCATATATTTT.

The chain has TRBV20-1 and TRBJ2-7; TRBD1 matches at 10 bases. CDR1 and CDR2 from the germline V gene are DFQATT and SNEGSKA (reference sequence). The CDR3 spans 14 residues. V was pared by 1 base and J by 3 bases, with 3 bases of the junction left unmatched. The chain's CDR3 is CSARAGTGVYEQYF. CDR3 DNA sequence: TGCAGTGCTAGAGCCGGGACAGGGGTCTACGAGCAGTACTTC.

This chain connects TRBV5-1 to TRBJ2-1; 10 nucleotides line up with TRBD1. This CDR3 has 17 amino acids. V lost 4 bases, J lost 2 bases, and 9 bases stayed unmatched. Germline CDR1 reads SGHRS; CDR2 reads YFSETQ. The CDR3 nucleotides read TGCGCCAGCAGCCTCCGGACAGGGGGGCTAACCTACAATGAGCAGTTCTTC. It yields the protein CASSLRTGGLTYNEQFF.